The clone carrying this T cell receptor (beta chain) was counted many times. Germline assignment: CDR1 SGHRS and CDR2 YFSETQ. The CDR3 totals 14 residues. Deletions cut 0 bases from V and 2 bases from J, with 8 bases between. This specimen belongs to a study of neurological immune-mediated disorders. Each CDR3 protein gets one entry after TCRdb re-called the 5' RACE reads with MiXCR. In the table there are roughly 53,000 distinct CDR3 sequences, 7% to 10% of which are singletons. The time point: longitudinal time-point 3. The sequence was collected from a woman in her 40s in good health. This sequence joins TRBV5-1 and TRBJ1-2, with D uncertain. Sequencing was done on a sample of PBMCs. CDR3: CASSLEAANYGYTF. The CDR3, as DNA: TGCGCCAGCAGCTTGGAGGCAGCCAACTATGGCTACACCTTC.